This is a list of T cell receptor beta chains from one sample in a study of vaccination and CD4 T cells after COVID-19. MiXCR, run by TCRdb on the PCR reads, gives a single entry per CDR3 protein. The sample holds fewer than 20,000 distinct CDR3 sequences, about 42% seen once. Their target antigens are unknown. Here the sequenced sample was CD4+ T cells from blood, cultured in vitro, taken before SARS-CoV-2 vaccination. Every receptor here comes from a human donor who had recovered from COVID-19. Each CDR3 is given with its conserved first and last residue. The order of the fields is J gene, clone size, D gene, V gene, CDR3 protein, CDR3 DNA. D genes are given only for firm matches. A clone size is listed for some rows: how often the clone was seen (once, few, many), or a class if it is expanded.

J: TRBJ1-3; size: NA; D: NA; V: TRBV7-8; CDR3: CASSPWTGSGNTIYF; DNA: TGTGCCAGCAGCCCCTGGACTGGCTCTGGAAACACCATATATTTT
J: TRBJ1-2; size: NA; D: TRBD1; V: TRBV7-9; CDR3: CASSLRGEGATF; DNA: TGTGCCAGCAGCTTAAGGGGGGAGGGGGCCACCTTC
J: TRBJ2-1; size: NA; D: NA; V: TRBV20-1; CDR3: CSAAGLHGNEQFF; DNA: TGCAGTGCCGCGGGCCTCCACGGCAATGAGCAGTTCTTC
J: TRBJ1-5; size: few; D: TRBD1; V: TRBV28; CDR3: CASSKTGVGNQPQHF; DNA: TGTGCCAGCAGCAAAACAGGGGTTGGAAATCAGCCCCAGCATTTT
J: TRBJ1-2; size: NA; D: NA; V: TRBV6-1; CDR3: CASSGLDFYGYTF; DNA: TGTGCCAGCAGTGGATTGGATTTCTATGGCTACACCTTC
J: TRBJ1-2; size: NA; D: NA; V: TRBV11-2; CDR3: CASSLDPSGGYTF; DNA: TGTGCCAGCAGCTTAGACCCCTCGGGGGGCTACACCTTC
J: TRBJ1-2; size: few; D: NA; V: TRBV6-1; CDR3: CASRSREYGYTF; DNA: TGTGCCAGCAGGTCTCGGGAGTATGGCTACACCTTC
J: TRBJ2-5; size: few; D: NA; V: TRBV11-3; CDR3: CASSSLPSGPQYF; DNA: TGTGCCAGCAGCTCCCTACCCAGTGGGCCCCAGTACTTC
J: TRBJ1-2; size: NA; D: NA; V: TRBV4-3; CDR3: CASSPGHETNYGYTF; DNA: TGCGCCAGCAGCCCAGGACACGAAACTAACTATGGCTACACCTTC
J: TRBJ2-3; size: few; D: TRBD2; V: TRBV20-1; CDR3: CSARGLAGSTDTQYF; DNA: TGCAGTGCTAGAGGACTAGCGGGGAGCACAGATACGCAGTATTTT
J: TRBJ2-3; size: NA; D: NA; V: TRBV7-2; CDR3: CASSLDGRADTQYF; DNA: TGTGCCAGCAGCTTAGACGGTCGCGCGGATACGCAGTATTTT
J: TRBJ2-5; size: few; D: NA; V: TRBV4-1; CDR3: CASSPSAGAQETQYF; DNA: TGCGCCAGCAGCCCTTCAGCAGGGGCACAAGAGACCCAGTACTTC
J: TRBJ2-1; size: NA; D: NA; V: TRBV6-1; CDR3: CASGHGSSYNEQFF; DNA: TGTGCCAGCGGTCACGGAAGCTCCTACAATGAGCAGTTCTTC
J: TRBJ2-7; size: few; D: TRBD1; V: TRBV7-3; CDR3: CASSPYSGTGVHEQYF; DNA: TGTGCCAGCAGCCCTTACTCCGGGACAGGGGTGCACGAGCAGTACTTC
J: TRBJ2-1; size: NA; D: NA; V: TRBV7-2; CDR3: CASSLAVGYNEQFF; DNA: TGTGCCAGCAGCTTAGCGGTTGGCTACAATGAGCAGTTCTTC
J: TRBJ1-2; size: NA; D: TRBD1; V: TRBV20-1; CDR3: CSGTGGDGYTF; DNA: TGCAGTGGGACAGGGGGTGATGGCTACACCTTC
J: TRBJ2-5; size: few; D: NA; V: TRBV19; CDR3: CASSSDSSLETQYF; DNA: TGTGCCAGTAGTTCCGACTCCTCCCTTGAGACCCAGTACTTC
J: TRBJ1-5; size: NA; D: NA; V: TRBV6-1; CDR3: CASSLDYSNQPQHF; DNA: TGTGCCAGCAGCCTCGATTATAGCAATCAGCCCCAGCATTTT
J: TRBJ2-2; size: NA; D: NA; V: TRBV21-1; CDR3: CASSNSGGANTGELFF; DNA: TGTGCCAGCAGTAATAGCGGGGGGGCCAACACCGGGGAGCTGTTTTTT
J: TRBJ1-1; size: few; D: NA; V: TRBV2; CDR3: CASSEGRAFF; DNA: TGTGCCAGCAGTGAGGGACGAGCTTTCTTT
J: TRBJ1-5; size: few; D: NA; V: TRBV11-1; CDR3: CASSLGPGSNQPQHF; DNA: TGTGCCAGCAGCTTGGGGCCGGGTAGCAATCAGCCCCAGCATTTT
J: TRBJ2-5; size: NA; D: NA; V: TRBV5-4; CDR3: CASSRQAQETQYF; DNA: TGTGCCAGCAGCAGACAGGCTCAAGAGACCCAGTACTTC
J: TRBJ1-2; size: once; D: TRBD1; V: TRBV30; CDR3: CAWRTTGGGYTF; DNA: TGTGCCTGGAGAACCACAGGGGGCGGCTACACCTTC
J: TRBJ1-1; size: few; D: NA; V: TRBV7-9; CDR3: CASSLGGPGTEAFF; DNA: TGTGCCAGCAGCTTAGGGGGGCCGGGGACTGAAGCTTTCTTT
J: TRBJ2-7; size: few; D: TRBD1; V: TRBV6-1; CDR3: CASSEGTARYEQYF; DNA: TGTGCCAGCAGTGAGGGGACAGCCCGCTACGAGCAGTACTTC
J: TRBJ2-5; size: NA; D: NA; V: TRBV7-9; CDR3: CASSPRDLRETQYF; DNA: TGTGCCAGCAGCCCTCGGGACTTACGAGAGACCCAGTACTTC
J: TRBJ2-3; size: NA; D: TRBD1; V: TRBV27; CDR3: CASSFWGGTGGGHSTDTQYF; DNA: TGTGCCAGCAGTTTTTGGGGCGGGACAGGGGGCGGCCATAGCACAGATACGCAGTATTTT
J: TRBJ2-3; size: few; D: NA; V: TRBV2; CDR3: CASRRRTSTDTQYF; DNA: TGTGCCAGCCGCCGACGGACTAGCACAGATACGCAGTATTTT
J: TRBJ1-2; size: few; D: TRBD1; V: TRBV6-5; CDR3: CASSSGTGFYYGYTF; DNA: TGTGCCAGCAGTTCCGGGACAGGGTTTTACTATGGCTACACCTTC
J: TRBJ1-1; size: NA; D: TRBD1; V: TRBV19; CDR3: CASRAGRGRTEAFF; DNA: TGTGCCAGTAGAGCGGGGAGGGGGCGAACTGAAGCTTTCTTT
J: TRBJ2-3; size: few; D: NA; V: TRBV5-4; CDR3: CASRTELATDTQYF; DNA: TGTGCCAGCAGAACGGAGTTAGCCACAGATACGCAGTATTTT
J: TRBJ1-1; size: few; D: TRBD1; V: TRBV7-9; CDR3: CASSPDRGFTEAFF; DNA: TGTGCCAGCAGCCCTGACAGGGGGTTCACTGAAGCTTTCTTT
J: TRBJ1-6; size: few; D: NA; V: TRBV6-1; CDR3: CASDLGMGRSYNSPLHF; DNA: TGTGCCAGCGACCTCGGAATGGGGAGGTCCTATAATTCACCCCTCCACTTT
J: TRBJ2-7; size: NA; D: TRBD2; V: TRBV10-3; CDR3: CATAPGGSSYEQYF; DNA: TGTGCCACAGCCCCGGGCGGGAGTTCCTACGAGCAGTACTTC
J: TRBJ1-5; size: NA; D: NA; V: TRBV28; CDR3: CASRQANQPQHF; DNA: TGTGCCAGCAGGCAGGCGAATCAGCCCCAGCATTTT
J: TRBJ2-7; size: NA; D: NA; V: TRBV25-1; CDR3: CASRAGGGFSYEQYF; DNA: TGTGCCAGCAGGGCAGGGGGGGGATTCTCCTACGAGCAGTACTTC
J: TRBJ1-2; size: NA; D: TRBD1; V: TRBV20-1; CDR3: CSARETGSYGYTF; DNA: TGCAGTGCTAGGGAGACAGGGAGCTATGGCTACACCTTC
J: TRBJ2-7; size: few; D: NA; V: TRBV20-1; CDR3: CSAREARRGQELFSYEQYF; DNA: TGCAGTGCTAGAGAGGCGAGGCGGGGCCAGGAATTATTCTCCTACGAGCAGTACTTC
J: TRBJ2-4; size: NA; D: NA; V: TRBV2; CDR3: CASRPSIAKNIQYF; DNA: TGTGCCAGCAGGCCGTCCATAGCCAAAAACATTCAGTACTTC
J: TRBJ2-3; size: few; D: NA; V: TRBV24-1; CDR3: CATSDTKSADTQYF; DNA: TGTGCCACCAGTGATACGAAGTCCGCAGATACGCAGTATTTT
J: TRBJ1-1; size: NA; D: NA; V: TRBV19; CDR3: CASSPIHMNTEAFF; DNA: TGTGCCAGTAGTCCTATACACATGAACACTGAAGCTTTCTTT
J: TRBJ2-2; size: NA; D: NA; V: TRBV6-5; CDR3: CASSWQPNTGELFF; DNA: TGTGCCAGCAGTTGGCAACCGAACACCGGGGAGCTGTTTTTT
J: TRBJ2-1; size: NA; D: TRBD2; V: TRBV20-1; CDR3: CSAYPIERGAYNEQFF; DNA: TGCAGTGCTTATCCCATCGAGCGGGGTGCCTACAATGAGCAGTTCTTC
J: TRBJ1-2; size: NA; D: TRBD1; V: TRBV28; CDR3: CASSLSPGGNYGYTF; DNA: TGTGCCAGCAGTTTATCACCAGGGGGGAACTATGGCTACACCTTC
J: TRBJ2-7; size: few; D: TRBD1; V: TRBV10-3; CDR3: CAINPSGTGGIYEQYF; DNA: TGTGCCATCAATCCGTCGGGGACAGGGGGCATCTACGAGCAGTACTTC
J: TRBJ1-2; size: NA; D: NA; V: TRBV19; CDR3: CASSWGVGYTF; DNA: TGTGCCAGTTCATGGGGAGTTGGCTACACCTTC
J: TRBJ1-6; size: few; D: NA; V: TRBV7-9; CDR3: CASSSRTGSPLHF; DNA: TGTGCCAGCAGCTCCCGGACCGGCTCACCCCTCCACTTT
J: TRBJ2-3; size: NA; D: TRBD1; V: TRBV24-1; CDR3: CATSGRRDRLNRGSSDTQYF; DNA: TGTGCCACCAGTGGTCGTCGGGATAGGCTGAACAGGGGGTCCTCAGATACGCAGTATTTT
J: TRBJ2-7; size: few; D: NA; V: TRBV20-1; CDR3: CSAHRAGEQYF; DNA: TGCAGTGCCCACAGGGCAGGCGAGCAGTACTTC
J: TRBJ1-5; size: NA; D: NA; V: TRBV24-1; CDR3: CATSDSGANQPQHF; DNA: TGTGCCACCAGTGATTCCGGGGCCAATCAGCCCCAGCATTTT
J: TRBJ2-2; size: NA; D: NA; V: TRBV7-6; CDR3: CASSYRTGELFF; DNA: TGTGCCAGCAGCTACAGGACCGGGGAGCTGTTTTTT
J: TRBJ2-1; size: NA; D: TRBD1; V: TRBV10-3; CDR3: CAISGTGGNEQFF; DNA: TGTGCCATCAGCGGGACAGGCGGCAATGAGCAGTTCTTC